This entry concerns a single T cell receptor (beta chain). Its antigen is not identified. Relative to the germline gene, one junction end is altered; a read error may explain this. These data come from a study of T cell responses to AZD1222 COVID-19 vaccine. The repertoire was sequenced with immunoSEQ multiplex PCR; TCRdb's copy has only in-frame clones and lacks some. The repertoire consists of 180,000 or so clones, with more than 75% occurring once and the leading ten covering roughly 27%. Study-level points and caveats: Seropositive at baseline were only a handful of AZD1222 recipients. Sampling captured repertoires only after the peak T cell response.

Germline CDR1 is GTSNPN and CDR2 is SVGIG (reference sequence). CDR3 length equals 13 residues. The V call is TRBV30, the J call TRBJ1-3; D is unresolved. This TCR came from an adult who received the AZD1222 COVID-19 vaccine. The sample consisted of peripheral blood, taken 28 days after the second AZD1222 dose. The CDR3 nucleotides read TGTGCCCGGAGTGGCGGGTCTGGAAACACCATATATTTT. Encoded protein: CARSGGSGNTIYF.